Following are 9 T cell receptor beta chains from one sample sequenced in a study of T cell repertoires in cytomegalovirus infection (dated by TCRdb to about 2019). The instrument given in TCRdb is Illumina HiSeq 1500. TCRdb trimmed the raw reads at Q25, called clones with MiXCR and kept productive beta chains. For every CDR3 protein sequence, its rows merge into one entry that carries the most common genes and DNA. For this sample there are about 150,000 distinct CDR3 sequences; around 22% appear just once. The ten largest clones capture 9.5% to 13% of the sample. The sample was PBMCs. All receptors come from a human donor in good health (CMV status not recorded). Some clones in this sample may be carry-over from other donors' samples.

In its sample, this clonotype was seen a few times. The gene calls are TRBV20-1 and TRBJ2-1; D may be TRBD1 (6 bases). Trimming pared 5 bases from V and 9 bases from J, leaving 17 bases between. Germline assignment: CDR1 DFQATT and CDR2 SNEGSKA (reference sequence). The CDR3 consists of 13 residues. Written as DNA, the CDR3 is TGCAGTGCTCCACTAGGGGGACGGGGTGAGCAGTTCTTC. Encoded protein: CSAPLGGRGEQFF.

Only a few counts were recorded for this clonotype. V and J are TRBV11-2 and TRBJ2-2, with a tentative D call TRBD2 (5 bases). The germline CDR1 and CDR2 sequences are SGHAT and FQNNGV. Trimming pared 1 base from V and 1 base from J, leaving 7 bases between. CDR3 length: 15 amino acids. Here the CDR3 DNA reads TGTGCCAGCAGCTTAGGGAGGAAGAACACCGGGGAGCTGTTTTTT. Its protein product is CASSLGRKNTGELFF.

The V call is TRBV6-2 or TRBV6-3, the J call TRBJ2-3; unclear D gene. CDR1 is MNHEY and CDR2 is SVGEGT in the germline V gene. The CDR3 sequence is 11 residues long. V was clipped by 1 base and J by 6 bases, with 2 bases between them. As DNA, the CDR3 is TGTGCCAGCAGTTACTTGGATACGCAGTATTTT. Amino acids: CASSYLDTQYF.

This clonotype was seen repeatedly, ten times or more. The chain has TRBV7-2 and TRBJ1-1; 7 positions match TRBD1. Germline assignment: CDR1 SGHTA and CDR2 FQGNSA. With V trimmed by 5 bases and J by 11 bases, 11 bases remained unmatched. The CDR3 runs to 13 residues. The DNA of the CDR3 is TGTGCCAGCAGCCCGGGACAGCTCGGGGGGGCTTTCTTT. Protein product: CASSPGQLGGAFF.

The J gene is TRBJ1-4, the V gene TRBV7-3; 10 bases are shared with TRBD1. The CDR3 is 14 amino acids. Germline V gene lookup returns CDR1 SGHTA and CDR2 FQGTGA. V lost 3 bases and J lost 7; bases outside the gene matches: 2. In nucleotides, the CDR3 is TGTGCCAGCAGCTTGACAGGGGGCTTTGAAAAACTGTTTTTT. This encodes CASSLTGGFEKLFF.

The V gene is TRBV28, the J gene TRBJ2-7, with D hard to call. This CDR3 has 12 residues. Germline assignment: CDR1 MDHEN and CDR2 SYDVKM. V was clipped by 5 bases and J by 6 bases, with 11 bases between them. Here the CDR3 reads CASSTTSFEQYF. The CDR3 DNA sequence: TGTGCCAGCAGTACGACAAGTTTCGAGCAGTACTTC.

A few counts support this clonotype. The rearrangement uses TRBV6-5 and TRBJ2-7; 9 bases match TRBD2. This CDR3 contains 14 residues. Per germline, CDR1 MNHEY and CDR2 SVGAGI. V trimming: 7 bases; J trimming: 5 bases; junction bases outside the gene matches: 9. The CDR3 region has the DNA TGTGCCAGCACCGATAGCGGGAGTTTCCACGAGCAGTACTTC. This gives the protein CASTDSGSFHEQYF.

A word on this clonotype: Since no conserved phenylalanine or tryptophan closes the CDR3, a read error is the likely cause. The rearrangement links TRBV5-8 to TRBJ1-5; D unresolved. Trimming shortened V by 1 base and J by 7 bases, and 3 bases separated the two germline ends. The CDR3 covers 11 residues. The V gene's germline CDR1 is SGHTS and CDR2 YDEGEE. The CDR3 spells CASSLRQPQHL. Here the CDR3 DNA reads TGTGCCAGCAGCTTGAGACAGCCCCAGCATCTT.

Only one count was recorded for this clonotype. It may be a read error: a sequence one base away is much more abundant. The rearrangement uses TRBV7-2 and TRBJ1-6; D gene uncertain. The CDR3 is 13 amino acids. The germline V gene encodes CDR1 SGHTA and CDR2 FQGNSA. CDR3 loop: CASSSSFNSPFHF. The CDR3 DNA reads TGTGCCAGCAGCTCTAGCTTTAATTCACCCTTCCACTTT.